This T cell receptor beta chain was identified during a study of graft-versus-host responses after intestinal transplantation. Study-wide background: Recipients received multivisceral, liver-intestinal, or isolated intestinal transplants. Induction with anti-thymocyte globulin, then tacrolimus and steroids for roughly three years, was given to all recipients.

Assay used: immunoSEQ multiplex PCR; TCRdb lists only in-frame clones, some missing. The sample shows some 43,000 clones, less than 95% of them seen only once. The study's findings and limits: In recipient marrow, GvH clones were found, and some appeared first in ileum or blood. The study associated peak circulating GvH clone levels with early post-transplant HvG declines.

Remarks on this clone: Its cognate antigen is unknown.

The CDR3 length is 20 residues. Per the germline V gene, CDR1 is ENHRY and CDR2 is SYGVKD. Unmatched junction bases numbered 16, after V lost 8 bases and J lost 4 bases. The clonotype comes from a human patient who received an intestinal transplant, so some T cells may come from the graft donor. Sequences were derived from PBMCs, sampled about 320 days after intestinal transplant. This chain connects TRBV10-3 to TRBJ2-2; 16 bases are shared with TRBD2. The chain's CDR3 is CAIYTPGLAGGPEGTGELFF. The CDR3 coding sequence is TGTGCCATCTATACCCCGGGACTAGCGGGGGGGCCGGAGGGCACCGGGGAGCTGTTTTTT.